The clone carrying this TCR beta chain was seen ten or more times. The data were obtained in a study of T-cell reconstitution after alpha-beta-depleted transplantation in children. This CDR3 has 11 residues. Trimming stripped 6 bases from V and 7 bases from J, with 10 bases between. The V gene's germline CDR1 is DFQATT and CDR2 SNEGSKA (reference sequence). As it was prepared, the TCRbeta library received unique molecular identifiers. In TCRdb, the PCR reads were re-called with MiXCR into one record per CDR3 protein. The sample holds about 29,000 distinct CDR3 sequences, under 8% seen once. The chain couples TRBV20-1 to TRBJ2-1; no clear D gene. The sequence was obtained from a male patient under 18 who had a stem cell transplant for acute myeloid leukemia, so the T cells may come from the graft donor. This sample comprised PBMCs, mostly from graft donor cells, obtained 180 days after TCRalphabeta/CD19-depleted stem cell transplant. CDR3 in amino acids: CSAPLGNEQFF. CDR3 in DNA: TGCAGTGCCCCCTTGGGGAATGAGCAGTTCTTC.